The 21 T cell receptor beta chains below come from one sample, sequenced in a study of EBV T-cell therapy then PD-1 blockade in nasopharyngeal carcinoma. TCRdb keeps only in-frame clones here, not all; method: immunoSEQ multiplex PCR. The sample lists under 25,000 clones; approximately 81% were seen once. Treatment indicated: AdE1-LMPpoly-expanded autologous EBV-specific T-cell therapy followed by anti-PD-1 nivolumab. The antigens of these receptors remain unknown. The sequencing used CD8+ T cells from blood, collected at roughly day 35 from a patient whose treatment included autologous EBV-specific T cells and nivolumab. These receptors all stem from a man aged 35 to 55 with nasopharyngeal carcinoma.

This clone was seen a single time. The chain carries TRBV4-2 and TRBJ2-1, with D perhaps assigned TRBD1 or TRBD2 (5 bases each). Between the trimmed V and J ends, which lost 0 bases and 15 bases, there was a span of 12 bases. The CDR3 loop spans 12 amino acids. In germline, CDR1 is LGHNA, CDR2 YNFKEQ. The DNA of the CDR3 is TGTGCCAGCAGCCAAGATACCAGGGACCGGTTCTTC. Amino acid sequence: CASSQDTRDRFF.

The gene calls are TRBV20-1 and TRBJ2-7, with 9 nucleotides matching TRBD1. CDR3 length equals 15 residues. V was pared by 3 bases and J by 6 bases, with 12 bases of the junction left unmatched. The germline CDR1 and CDR2 sequences are DFQATT and SNEGSKA (reference sequence). As DNA, the CDR3 is TGCAGTGCTAGTCGCCCGGGACAGGGTAGTCCCGAGCAGTACTTC. Protein: CSASRPGQGSPEQYF.

V usage is TRBV2 and J usage is TRBJ1-2; a possible D gene is TRBD1 (5 bases). The CDR3 is 15 amino acids. Germline V CDR1 and CDR2: SNHLY, FYNNEI. The V end was cut by 8 bases, the J end by 6 bases, with 22 bases between. DNA for the CDR3: TGTGCCAGCGCGCCGGGTTACGGGGGTGAGAATGGCTACACCTTC. This gives the protein CASAPGYGGENGYTF.

The chain links TRBV11-3 to TRBJ2-1, with D possibly TRBD1 on 5 matching bases. Germline V lookup: CDR1 SGHNT, CDR2 YENEEA. This CDR3 region has 15 residues. V dropped 1 base and J dropped 9 bases, with 16 bases sitting between them. The CDR3 loop is CASSLVWGDSPEQFF. The CDR3 nucleotides read TGTGCCAGCAGCTTAGTTTGGGGCGATAGTCCTGAGCAGTTCTTC.

This clone was detected a few times. The chain carries TRBV27 and TRBJ2-7; 7 nucleotides agree with TRBD1. The ends lost 3 bases at V and 2 bases at J; junction bases unmatched: 7. CDR3 size: 15 residues. Per the germline V gene, CDR1 is MNHEY and CDR2 is SMNVEV (reference sequence). CDR3 DNA: TGTGCCAGCAGTTTGGGACAGTCCCGTACCTACGAGCAGTACTTC. Amino acid sequence: CASSLGQSRTYEQYF.

The genes are TRBV6-5 and TRBJ2-3; D gene uncertain. Germline lookup yields CDR1 MNHEY and CDR2 SVGAGI. This CDR3 is built from 14 residues. Trimming shortened V by 8 bases and J by 4 bases, and 16 bases separated the two germline ends. The CDR3 spells CASLGRAESDTQYF. As DNA, the CDR3 is TGTGCCAGCCTAGGACGGGCGGAATCAGATACGCAGTATTTT.

The genes are TRBV6-2 or TRBV6-3 and TRBJ2-7; no clear D. The V gene's germline CDR1 is MNHEY and CDR2 SVGEGT. With 2 bases removed from V and 0 bases from J, the gap between germline ends came to 11 bases. The CDR3 is made up of 15 amino acids. CDR3 in DNA: TGTGCCAGCAGTTACGGAGACGGCGCCTCCTACGAGCAGTACTTC. It is translated as CASSYGDGASYEQYF.

The genes are TRBV14 and TRBJ2-3, with D possibly being TRBD1 (5 bases). This CDR3 has 17 residues. Germline V gives CDR1 SGHDN, CDR2 FVKESK. Trimming cost V 0 bases and J 0 bases, with 13 bases left between them. The CDR3 here is CASSQDWQGTSTDTQYF. The CDR3 region has the DNA TGTGCCAGCAGCCAAGATTGGCAGGGAACTAGCACAGATACGCAGTATTTT.

This clone has a single count. V gene TRBV5-1 combines with J gene TRBJ2-7; D ambiguous. In germline, CDR1 is SGHRS, CDR2 YFSETQ. The CDR3 has 14 amino acids. V gave up 6 bases and J gave up 3 bases, with 16 bases separating them. The CDR3 DNA reads TGCGCCAGCACCATAAGGGCAGGAGTCTACGAGCAGTACTTC. Its translation is CASTIRAGVYEQYF.

V gene TRBV4-2 combines with J gene TRBJ2-3; the match to TRBD2 covers 8 bases. V was clipped by 0 bases and J by 4 bases; unmatched bases: 3. This CDR3 contains 15 residues. Looked up from germline, CDR1 is LGHNA and CDR2 is YNFKEQ. The CDR3 sequence: CASSQDRGGADTQYF. The CDR3 DNA sequence: TGTGCCAGCAGCCAAGATCGGGGGGGGGCAGATACGCAGTATTTT.

This rearrangement joins TRBV24-1 to TRBJ1-3; D remains ambiguous. V was trimmed by 1 base and J by 6 bases, leaving 9 bases between them. CDR1 is KGHDR, CDR2 SFDVKD, per germline. This CDR3 has 14 residues. As DNA, the CDR3 is TGTGCCACCAGTGATTTACGGGCACCAAACACCATATATTTT. Its translation is CATSDLRAPNTIYF.

This clone has only a few counts. The chain couples TRBV27 to TRBJ2-2; D could derive from TRBD1 or TRBD2 (5 bases each). Per the germline V gene, CDR1 is MNHEY and CDR2 is SMNVEV (reference sequence). Deletions cut 5 bases from V and 2 bases from J, with 21 bases between. The CDR3 contains 18 residues. The CDR3 nucleotides are TGTGCCAGCAGTACCTCCTCCGGGACGACTTTTAACACCGGGGAGCTGTTTTTT. Translation gives CASSTSSGTTFNTGELFF.

As DNA, the CDR3 is TGTGCCAGCAGCTCCCGGGACAGGGGGCTCAGTGAGCAGTTCTTC. This sequence encodes CASSSRDRGLSEQFF. V gene TRBV5-4 combines with J gene TRBJ2-1, with TRBD1 identical over 12 bases. The V segment lost 3 bases and the J segment 9 bases; nucleotides outside the gene matches: 7. The length of the CDR3 is 15 residues. The V gene's germline CDR1 is SGHNT and CDR2 YYREEE (reference sequence).

The chain carries TRBV4-3 and TRBJ1-5, with D tentatively TRBD1 (6 bases). The CDR3 is made up of 18 amino acids. The V and J ends lost 0 bases and 3 bases respectively, with 18 bases between them. The germline CDR1 and CDR2 sequences are LGHNA and YSLEER. CDR3 sequence reads: CASSQDDSARDNNQPQHF. The CDR3 nucleotides are TGCGCCAGCAGCCAAGATGATTCGGCGCGGGACAACAATCAGCCCCAGCATTTT.

V gene TRBV7-7 combines with J gene TRBJ1-4; 9 bases align to TRBD1. V lost 6 bases to trimming and J lost 3 bases; unmatched junction nucleotides: 5. Germline V CDR1 and CDR2: SSHAT, FNYEAQ (reference sequence). CDR3 length: 15 amino acids. The CDR3: CASSKTGGSNEKLFF. The CDR3 DNA sequence: TGTGCCAGCAGTAAGACAGGGGGGTCTAATGAAAAACTGTTTTTT.

J is TRBJ2-3 and V is TRBV7-6; tentative D call: TRBD2 (5 bases). This CDR3 has 16 residues. Germline CDR1 and CDR2: SGHVS and FNYEAQ. The V end was cut by 5 bases, the J end by 4 bases, with 19 bases between. In DNA, the CDR3 is TGTGCCAGCAGCCTTCGTAGCGCGGTTGTGGCAGATACGCAGTATTTT. As protein: CASSLRSAVVADTQYF.

By sample share, this clone is medium-sized. The gene calls are TRBV11-3 and TRBJ2-2, with D unresolved. The CDR3 is 14 residues long. Germline values: CDR1 SGHNT, CDR2 YENEEA. Trimming took off 1 base at V and 6 bases at J, with 9 bases between the two ends. The CDR3 nucleotides are TGTGCCAGCAGCTTAGTCGTGGGGTCCGGGGAGCTGTTTTTT. Translation gives CASSLVVGSGELFF. Drawing the rest from reference TRBV11-3 and TRBJ2-2, the complete variable domain is EAGVVQSPRYKIIEKKQPVAFWCNPISGHNTLYWYLQNLGQGPELLIRYENEEAVDDSQLPKDRFSAERLKGVDSTLKIQPAELGDSAVYLCASSLVVGSGELFFGEGSRLTVL.

The count of this clone is one. The chain carries TRBV6-4 and TRBJ2-1, with D perhaps being TRBD1 or TRBD2 (6 bases each). The CDR3 totals 16 residues. Trimming stripped 5 bases from V and 4 bases from J, with 18 bases between. Per the germline V gene, CDR1 is MRHNA and CDR2 is SNTAGT. The CDR3 nucleotides are TGTGCCAGCAGTTCCCGGGGGCAGGGGAGTTACAATGAGCAGTTCTTC. Its protein is CASSSRGQGSYNEQFF.

The rearrangement links TRBV12-3 or TRBV12-4 to TRBJ2-1; D is ambiguous. This CDR3 is built from 12 residues. Trimming pared 5 bases from V and 10 bases from J, leaving 12 bases between. The CDR3 sequence is CASSPLGDEQFF. For the CDR3, the DNA is TGTGCCAGCAGTCCCTTAGGCGACGAGCAGTTCTTC.

This chain joins TRBV6-2 or TRBV6-3 and TRBJ2-1, with 8 bases aligning to TRBD1. This CDR3 comprises 15 residues. V gave up 5 bases and J gave up 7 bases; unmatched junction bases: 10. The germline V gene has CDR1 MNHEY and CDR2 SVGEGT. CDR3 DNA sequence: TGTGCCAGCAGTCCGTGGCAGGGGGCGCAGAATGAGCAGTTCTTC. Its translation is CASSPWQGAQNEQFF.

The chain recombines TRBV25-1 with TRBJ1-5, with 7 bases fitting TRBD1. The V segment lost 6 bases and the J segment 3 bases; nucleotides outside the gene matches: 5. Looked up from germline, CDR1 is MGHDK and CDR2 is SYGVNS. The CDR3 consists of 14 residues. CDR3 bases: TGTGCCAGCAGGGGGACAGATTACAATCAGCCCCAGCATTTT. It is translated as CASRGTDYNQPQHF.